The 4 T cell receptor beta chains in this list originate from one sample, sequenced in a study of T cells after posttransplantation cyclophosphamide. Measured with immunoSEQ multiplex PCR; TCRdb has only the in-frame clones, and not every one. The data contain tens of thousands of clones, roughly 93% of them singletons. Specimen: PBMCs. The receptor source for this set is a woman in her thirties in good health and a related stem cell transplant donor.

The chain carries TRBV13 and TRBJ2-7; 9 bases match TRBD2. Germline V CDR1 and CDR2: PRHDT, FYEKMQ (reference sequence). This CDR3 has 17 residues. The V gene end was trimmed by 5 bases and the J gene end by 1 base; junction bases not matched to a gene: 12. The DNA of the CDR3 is TGTGCCAGCAGCCCCCAGACGACTAGCGGAAATTCCTACGAGCAGTACTTC. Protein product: CASSPQTTSGNSYEQYF. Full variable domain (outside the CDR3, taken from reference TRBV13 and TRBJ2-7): AAGVIQSPRHLIKEKRETATLKCYPIPRHDTVYWYQQGPGQDPQFLISFYEKMQSDKGSIPDRFSAQQFSDYHSELNMSSLELGDSALYFCASSPQTTSGNSYEQYFGPGTRLTVT.

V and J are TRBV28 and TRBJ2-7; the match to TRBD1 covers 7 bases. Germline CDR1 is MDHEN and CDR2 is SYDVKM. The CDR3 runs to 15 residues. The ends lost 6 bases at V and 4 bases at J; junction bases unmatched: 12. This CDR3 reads CASSPSAGGRYEQYF. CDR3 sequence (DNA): TGTGCCAGCAGCCCCAGCGCAGGGGGAAGATACGAGCAGTACTTC.

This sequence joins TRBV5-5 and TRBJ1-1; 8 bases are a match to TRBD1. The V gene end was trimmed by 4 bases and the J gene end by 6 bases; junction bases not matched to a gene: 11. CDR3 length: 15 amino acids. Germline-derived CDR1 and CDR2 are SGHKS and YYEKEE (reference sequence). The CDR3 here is CASSGAGTGKAEAFF. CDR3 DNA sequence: TGTGCCAGCAGCGGAGCCGGGACAGGTAAGGCTGAAGCTTTCTTT.

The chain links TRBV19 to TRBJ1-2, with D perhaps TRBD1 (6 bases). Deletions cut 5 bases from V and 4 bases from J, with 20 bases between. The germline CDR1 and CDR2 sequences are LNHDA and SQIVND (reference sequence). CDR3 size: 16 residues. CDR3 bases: TGTGCCAGTAGTGCGACAGAAGGACAGCGAGGCTATGGCTACACCTTC. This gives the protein CASSATEGQRGYGYTF.